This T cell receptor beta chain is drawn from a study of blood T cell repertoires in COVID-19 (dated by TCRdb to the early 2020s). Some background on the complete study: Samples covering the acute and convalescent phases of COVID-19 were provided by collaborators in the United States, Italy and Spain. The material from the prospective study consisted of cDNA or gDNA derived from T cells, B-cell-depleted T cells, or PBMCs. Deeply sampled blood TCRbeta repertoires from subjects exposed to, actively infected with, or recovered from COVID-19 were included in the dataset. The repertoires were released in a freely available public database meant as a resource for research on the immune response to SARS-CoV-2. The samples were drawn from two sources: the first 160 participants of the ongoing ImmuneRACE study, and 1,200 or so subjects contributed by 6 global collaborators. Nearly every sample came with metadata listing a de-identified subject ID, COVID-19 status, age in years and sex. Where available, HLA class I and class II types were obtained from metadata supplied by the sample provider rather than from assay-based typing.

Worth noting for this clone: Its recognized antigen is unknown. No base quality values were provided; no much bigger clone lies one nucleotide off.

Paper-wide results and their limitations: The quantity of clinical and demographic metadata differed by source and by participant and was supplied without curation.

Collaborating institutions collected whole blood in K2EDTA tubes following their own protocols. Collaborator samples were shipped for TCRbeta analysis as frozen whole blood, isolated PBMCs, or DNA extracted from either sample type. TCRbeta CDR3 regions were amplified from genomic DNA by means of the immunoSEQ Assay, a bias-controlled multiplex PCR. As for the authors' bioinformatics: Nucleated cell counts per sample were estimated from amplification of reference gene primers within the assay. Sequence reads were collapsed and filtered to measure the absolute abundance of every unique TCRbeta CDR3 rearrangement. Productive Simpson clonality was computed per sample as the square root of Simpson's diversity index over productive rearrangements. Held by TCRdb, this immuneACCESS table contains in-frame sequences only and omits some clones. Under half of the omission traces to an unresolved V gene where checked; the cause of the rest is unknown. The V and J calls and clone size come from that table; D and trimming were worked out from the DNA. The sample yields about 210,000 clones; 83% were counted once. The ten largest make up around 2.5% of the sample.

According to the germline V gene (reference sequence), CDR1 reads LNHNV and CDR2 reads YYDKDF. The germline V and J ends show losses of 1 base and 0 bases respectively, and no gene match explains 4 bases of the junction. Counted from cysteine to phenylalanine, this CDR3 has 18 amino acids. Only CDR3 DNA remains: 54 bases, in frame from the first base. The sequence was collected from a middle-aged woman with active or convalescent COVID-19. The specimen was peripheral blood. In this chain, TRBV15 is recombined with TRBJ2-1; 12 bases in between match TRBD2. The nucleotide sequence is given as TGTGCCACCAGCAGAGGGACTAGCGGGGCTCGCTCCTACAATGAGCAGTTCTTC. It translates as CATSRGTSGARSYNEQFF.